A selection of T cell receptor beta chains follows, all from one sample in a study of blood T cell repertoires in COVID-19. TCRdb's copy holds only in-frame clones and misses some; the assay was immunoSEQ multiplex PCR. The table includes 35,000 to 50,000 clones, roughly 86% detected once. Sequencing was carried out using peripheral blood. These receptors were taken from a man between 65 and 85 years old with acute or convalescent COVID-19. Both conserved end residues are part of each CDR3. A D gene is named only where the DNA matches it firmly. Part of the rows lack a size; the others show once, few, many or a class for expanded clones.

v_gene: TRBV6-2/TRBV6-3
j_gene: TRBJ2-7
abundance: -
d_gene: -
CDR3aa: CASSYGATSSYEQYF
CDR3nt: TGTGCCAGCAGTTACGGGGCTACCTCCTCCTACGAGCAGTACTTC

v_gene: TRBV1
j_gene: TRBJ1-3
abundance: -
d_gene: -
CDR3aa: CTSSQDQNPGNTIYF
CDR3nt: TGCACCAGCAGCCAAGACCAGAATCCTGGAAACACCATATATTTT

v_gene: TRBV7-2
j_gene: TRBJ1-3
abundance: -
d_gene: -
CDR3aa: CASSFTPRSGNTIYF
CDR3nt: TGTGCCAGCAGCTTCACACCTCGCTCTGGAAACACCATATATTTT

v_gene: TRBV27
j_gene: TRBJ1-1
abundance: -
d_gene: -
CDR3aa: CASSFLYQGEAFF
CDR3nt: TGTGCCAGCAGTTTCCTCTATCAGGGGGAAGCTTTCTTT

v_gene: TRBV24-1
j_gene: TRBJ2-7
abundance: -
d_gene: -
CDR3aa: CATSDPRGGDEQYF
CDR3nt: TGTGCCACCAGTGATCCAAGGGGGGGCGACGAGCAGTACTTC

v_gene: TRBV3-1/TRBV3-2
j_gene: TRBJ2-7
abundance: -
d_gene: -
CDR3aa: CASSQLEEQYF
CDR3nt: TGTGCCAGCAGCCAGTTAGAGGAGCAGTACTTC

v_gene: TRBV6-5
j_gene: TRBJ1-3
abundance: -
d_gene: -
CDR3aa: CASSFRGGGDTIYF
CDR3nt: TGTGCCAGCAGTTTCAGGGGTGGAGGTGACACCATATATTTT

v_gene: TRBV6-4
j_gene: TRBJ2-5
abundance: -
d_gene: TRBD2
CDR3aa: CASILPSGTSGKETQYF
CDR3nt: TGTGCCAGCATCCTACCTTCCGGGACTAGCGGGAAAGAGACCCAGTACTTC

v_gene: TRBV6-6
j_gene: TRBJ1-1
abundance: -
d_gene: -
CDR3aa: CASSYETGEAFF
CDR3nt: TGTGCCAGCAGTTACGAGACAGGTGAAGCTTTCTTT

v_gene: TRBV21-1
j_gene: TRBJ1-2
abundance: -
d_gene: -
CDR3aa: CASSPLESLEGYTF
CDR3nt: TGTGCCAGCAGCCCGCTAGAGAGCCTCGAGGGCTACACCTTC

v_gene: TRBV30
j_gene: TRBJ1-2
abundance: once
d_gene: TRBD1
CDR3aa: CAWSGMTGGYGYTF
CDR3nt: TGTGCCTGGAGCGGCATGACAGGGGGCTATGGCTACACCTTC

v_gene: TRBV19
j_gene: TRBJ1-1
abundance: -
d_gene: -
CDR3aa: CASSNRAGNTEAFF
CDR3nt: TGTGCCAGTAGTAACAGGGCCGGGAACACTGAAGCTTTCTTT

v_gene: TRBV3-1/TRBV3-2
j_gene: TRBJ2-1
abundance: -
d_gene: TRBD2
CDR3aa: CASSQEGGRAYNEQFF
CDR3nt: TGTGCCAGCAGCCAAGAAGGCGGGAGGGCCTACAATGAGCAGTTCTTC

v_gene: TRBV11-2
j_gene: TRBJ1-6
abundance: -
d_gene: -
CDR3aa: CASSSTRQSLSPLHF
CDR3nt: TGTGCCAGCAGCTCGACCCGACAATCTTTGTCACCCCTCCACTTT

v_gene: TRBV5-1
j_gene: TRBJ2-7
abundance: -
d_gene: TRBD2
CDR3aa: CASSLVASGTYEQYF
CDR3nt: TGCGCCAGCAGCTTGGTCGCTAGCGGAACCTACGAGCAGTACTTC

v_gene: TRBV2
j_gene: TRBJ2-1
abundance: -
d_gene: TRBD2
CDR3aa: CASSERGLAGHEQFF
CDR3nt: TGTGCCAGCAGTGAACGGGGACTAGCGGGGCATGAGCAGTTCTTC

v_gene: TRBV28
j_gene: TRBJ1-4
abundance: -
d_gene: TRBD1
CDR3aa: CASSLSGTGHEKLFF
CDR3nt: TGTGCCAGCAGCCTATCCGGGACAGGGCACGAAAAACTGTTTTTT

v_gene: TRBV18
j_gene: TRBJ2-3
abundance: -
d_gene: -
CDR3aa: CASSPPTRTDTQYF
CDR3nt: TGTGCCAGCTCACCCCCGACTCGAACAGATACGCAGTATTTT

v_gene: TRBV5-4
j_gene: TRBJ2-3
abundance: -
d_gene: -
CDR3aa: CASSLGTATDTQYF
CDR3nt: TGTGCCAGCAGCCTCGGGACTGCCACAGATACGCAGTATTTT

v_gene: TRBV21-1
j_gene: TRBJ2-5
abundance: -
d_gene: -
CDR3aa: CASSKEHGGCGDQETQYF
CDR3nt: TGTGCCAGCAGCAAAGAGCACGGGGGATGTGGAGACCAAGAGACCCAGTACTTC

v_gene: TRBV4-2
j_gene: TRBJ1-2
abundance: -
d_gene: -
CDR3aa: CASSLNLLDTVDGYTF
CDR3nt: TGTGCCAGCAGCCTTAACTTATTAGACACAGTCGATGGCTACACCTTC

v_gene: TRBV7-2
j_gene: TRBJ2-3
abundance: once
d_gene: -
CDR3aa: CASSLNSAADTQYF
CDR3nt: TGTGCCAGCAGCTTAAATTCCGCGGCAGATACGCAGTATTTT

v_gene: TRBV18
j_gene: TRBJ1-6
abundance: -
d_gene: TRBD1
CDR3aa: CASSPPGQANSPLHF
CDR3nt: TGTGCCAGCTCACCGCCGGGACAGGCTAATTCACCCCTCCACTTT

v_gene: TRBV5-1
j_gene: TRBJ2-7
abundance: -
d_gene: -
CDR3aa: CASSVLRDISYEQYF
CDR3nt: TGCGCCAGCAGCGTGCTTAGGGACATCTCCTACGAGCAGTACTTC

v_gene: TRBV6-2/TRBV6-3
j_gene: TRBJ2-5
abundance: -
d_gene: -
CDR3aa: CASSYFMGRGQETQYF
CDR3nt: TGTGCCAGCAGTTACTTCATGGGCAGGGGCCAAGAGACCCAGTACTTC

v_gene: TRBV29-1
j_gene: TRBJ1-2
abundance: -
d_gene: TRBD1
CDR3aa: CSAGTGKERGYTF
CDR3nt: TGCAGCGCTGGGACAGGGAAGGAGCGTGGCTACACCTTC